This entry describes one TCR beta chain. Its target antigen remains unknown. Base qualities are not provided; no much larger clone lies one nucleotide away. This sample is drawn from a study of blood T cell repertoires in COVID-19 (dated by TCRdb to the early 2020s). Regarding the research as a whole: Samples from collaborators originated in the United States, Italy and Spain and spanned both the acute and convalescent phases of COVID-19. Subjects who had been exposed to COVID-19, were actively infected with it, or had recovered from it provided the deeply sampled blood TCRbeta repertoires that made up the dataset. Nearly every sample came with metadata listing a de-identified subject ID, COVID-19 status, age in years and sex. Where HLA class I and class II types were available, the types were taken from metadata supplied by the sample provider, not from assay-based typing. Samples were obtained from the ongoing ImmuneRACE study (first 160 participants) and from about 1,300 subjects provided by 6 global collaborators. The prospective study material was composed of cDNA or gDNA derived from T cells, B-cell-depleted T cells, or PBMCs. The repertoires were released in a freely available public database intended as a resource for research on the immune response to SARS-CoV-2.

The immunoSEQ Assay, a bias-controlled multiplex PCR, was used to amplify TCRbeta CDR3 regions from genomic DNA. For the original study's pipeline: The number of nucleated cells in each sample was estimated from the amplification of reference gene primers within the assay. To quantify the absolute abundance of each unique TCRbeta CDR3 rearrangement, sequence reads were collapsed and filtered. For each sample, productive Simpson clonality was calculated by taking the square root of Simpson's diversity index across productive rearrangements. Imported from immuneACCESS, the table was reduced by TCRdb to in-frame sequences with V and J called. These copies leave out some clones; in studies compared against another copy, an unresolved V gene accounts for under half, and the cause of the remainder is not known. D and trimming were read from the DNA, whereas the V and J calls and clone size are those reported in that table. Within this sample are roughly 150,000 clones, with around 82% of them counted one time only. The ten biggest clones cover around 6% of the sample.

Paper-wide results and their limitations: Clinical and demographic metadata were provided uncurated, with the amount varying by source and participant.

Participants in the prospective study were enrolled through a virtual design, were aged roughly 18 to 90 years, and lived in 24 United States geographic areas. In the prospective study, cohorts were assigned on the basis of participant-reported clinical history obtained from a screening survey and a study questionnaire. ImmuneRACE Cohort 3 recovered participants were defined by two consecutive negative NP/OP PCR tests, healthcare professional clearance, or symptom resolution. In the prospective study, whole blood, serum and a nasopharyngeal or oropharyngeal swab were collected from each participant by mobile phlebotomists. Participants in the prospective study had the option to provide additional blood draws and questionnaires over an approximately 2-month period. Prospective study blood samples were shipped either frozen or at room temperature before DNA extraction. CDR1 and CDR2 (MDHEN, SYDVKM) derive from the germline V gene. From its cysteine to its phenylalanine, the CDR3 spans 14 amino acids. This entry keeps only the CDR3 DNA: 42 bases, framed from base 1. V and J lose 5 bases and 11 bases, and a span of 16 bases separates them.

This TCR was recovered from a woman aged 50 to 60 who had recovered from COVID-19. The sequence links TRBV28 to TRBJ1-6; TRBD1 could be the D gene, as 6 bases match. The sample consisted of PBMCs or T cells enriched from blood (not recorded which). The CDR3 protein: CASSKSGQRAPLHF. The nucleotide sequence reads TGTGCCAGCAGTAAATCCGGACAGAGGGCACCCCTCCACTTT.